This T cell receptor beta chain was observed in a study of T cell responses to AZD1222 COVID-19 vaccine. Study-level points and caveats: Females outnumbered males among donors, who were mostly white British; clonal diversity was possibly underestimated. Repertoires were obtained only post-peak T cell response. Along spike, vaccine-associated CD4 TCRs were found throughout, with dominance at 160-218 and 743-854.

The V and J ends lost 6 bases and 4 bases respectively, with 12 bases between them. Per germline, CDR1 KGHDR and CDR2 SFDVKD. The CDR3 runs to 13 residues. To note about this clone: What it binds is not known.

Sequenced by immunoSEQ multiplex PCR; TCRdb stores in-frame clones only, minus some. The data hold 84,000 or so clones, with roughly nine tenths observed a single time. The sequence was obtained from an adult in good health. This sample comprised peripheral blood, obtained on day 0 of AZD1222 vaccination. V and J are TRBV24-1 and TRBJ2-7; D is ambiguous. CDR3 sequence reads: CATSNSHAYEQYF. As DNA, the CDR3 is TGTGCCACCAGTAACAGCCATGCTTACGAGCAGTACTTC.